One sample yielded the 17 T cell receptor beta chains listed below, sequenced in a study of cytomegalovirus exposure and HLA in healthy donors (dated by TCRdb to about 2017). The protocol used for the library was the immunoSEQ multiplex PCR assay. For the multiplex PCR, a mixture combining 60 forward primers for TCR Vbeta segments and 13 reverse primers for TCR Jbeta segments was used. TCRdb's version of the immuneACCESS table is confined to in-frame rearrangements and falls short of the full clone set. An unresolved V gene accounts for under half of the shortfall where checked; the remainder is of unknown origin. This sample comprises about 83,000 clones, roughly 76% of them detected only once. Clones ranked in the top ten supply around 2% of the sample. Sequencing used PBMCs. These receptors all stem from a woman aged 25 to 39 in good health and CMV-seronegative.

V and J are TRBV11-2 and TRBJ1-2; 7 bases fit TRBD1. CDR3 size: 13 residues. The ends lost 6 bases at V and 3 bases at J; junction bases unmatched: 4. Per germline, CDR1 SGHAT and CDR2 FQNNGV. For the CDR3, the DNA is TGTGCCAGCAGTCGGGACAGAGACTATGGCTACACCTTC. Amino acids: CASSRDRDYGYTF.

The rearrangement links TRBV27 to TRBJ2-1, with 10 nucleotides matching TRBD2. Trimming cost V 4 bases and J 5 bases; bases outside gene matches: 5. This CDR3 has 15 amino acids. Germline CDR1 and CDR2: MNHEY and SMNVEV (reference sequence). This CDR3 reads CASSSTSGMNNEQFF. The CDR3 nucleotides read TGTGCCAGCAGTTCCACTAGCGGGATGAACAATGAGCAGTTCTTC.

The J gene is TRBJ1-1, the V gene TRBV5-1; the D gene is possibly TRBD1 (5 bases). Germline loops: CDR1 SGHRS, CDR2 YFSETQ. The CDR3 sequence is 13 residues long. Trimming left V 4 bases short and J 1 base short, with 8 bases between. This chain's CDR3 is CASSGGTNTEAFF. CDR3 nucleotides: TGCGCCAGCAGCGGGGGGACGAACACTGAAGCTTTCTTT.

The V gene is TRBV27, the J gene TRBJ2-7; D may be TRBD2 (6 bases). This CDR3 has 15 amino acids. Germline loops: CDR1 MNHEY, CDR2 SMNVEV (reference sequence). Trimming removed 5 bases from V and 2 bases from J, with 16 bases in between. In DNA form, the CDR3 reads TGTGCCAGCAGTCGAGGGACTTCGCCCACCTACGAGCAGTACTTC. Translation: CASSRGTSPTYEQYF.

V and J are TRBV28 and TRBJ2-7; weak D call: TRBD2 (7 bases). The CDR3 is made up of 13 amino acids. CDR1 MDHEN and CDR2 SYDVKM come from the germline V gene. V was trimmed by 5 bases and J by 3 bases, leaving 11 bases between them. The CDR3 DNA reads as TGTGCCAGCAGTGAGGGAGGGGGCTACGAGCAGTACTTC. Protein sequence: CASSEGGGYEQYF.

This chain connects TRBV14 to TRBJ2-3, with 7 positions matching TRBD2. J lost 6 bases, V lost 2 bases, and 8 bases had no gene match. The germline gives CDR1 SGHDN, CDR2 FVKESK. CDR3 length: 15 residues. CDR3: CASSQRAGFTDTQYF. CDR3 nucleotides: TGTGCCAGCAGCCAAAGAGCGGGATTTACGGATACGCAGTATTTT.

The chain combines TRBV18 with TRBJ2-1; possibly TRBD2 for D (7 bases). Deletions cut 5 bases from V and 6 bases from J, with 14 bases between. The CDR3 contains 14 residues. CDR1 KGHSH and CDR2 LQKENI come from the germline V gene. The CDR3 here is CASSSTRGANEQFF. CDR3 coding DNA: TGTGCCAGCTCATCGACACGGGGGGCCAATGAGCAGTTCTTC.

The rearrangement joins TRBV5-4 to TRBJ2-7, with TRBD1 identical over 10 bases. Germline V gene data show CDR1 as SGHNT and CDR2 as YYREEE (reference sequence). This CDR3 comprises 19 residues. With V trimmed by 4 bases and J by 2 bases, 18 bases remained unmatched. CDR3 protein: CASSPSPGTGAGIPYEQYF. As DNA, the CDR3 is TGTGCCAGCAGCCCTAGTCCCGGGACAGGGGCCGGCATCCCCTACGAGCAGTACTTC.

The J gene is TRBJ2-7, the V gene TRBV7-2; weak D call: TRBD2 (5 bases). Germline loops: CDR1 SGHTA, CDR2 FQGNSA. This CDR3 is 14 amino acids long. Between the trimmed V and J ends, which lost 0 bases and 6 bases, there was a span of 12 bases. The CDR3 spells CASSLARRSFEQYF. The CDR3 bases are TGTGCCAGCAGCTTAGCCCGGAGGAGCTTCGAGCAGTACTTC.

The V gene is TRBV28, the J gene TRBJ2-5; TRBD2 matches at 7 bases. The CDR3 totals 14 residues. Germline assignment: CDR1 MDHEN and CDR2 SYDVKM. The V and J ends lost 8 bases and 5 bases, in that order; junction bases with no gene match: 11. In DNA form, the CDR3 reads TGTGCCAGCGCAGAGGGCGGGAGAGGTGAGACCCAGTACTTC. Its protein product is CASAEGGRGETQYF.

V usage is TRBV7-8 and J usage is TRBJ1-1; 7 nucleotides agree with TRBD1. Losses at the gene ends were 1 base for V and 5 bases for J; bases not matched to a gene: 7. Germline CDR1 and CDR2: SGHVS and FQNEAQ. The CDR3 contains 15 residues. CDR3 sequence reads: CASSLVTGARTEAFF. For the CDR3, the DNA is TGTGCCAGCAGCTTAGTTACAGGGGCGAGAACTGAAGCTTTCTTT.

The V gene is TRBV5-8, the J gene TRBJ2-7; the match to TRBD1 covers 8 bases. The CDR3 consists of 15 residues. V was clipped by 1 base and J by 5 bases; unmatched bases: 8. CDR1 and CDR2 from the germline V gene are SGHTS and YDEGEE. CDR3 DNA sequence: TGTGCCAGCAGCTTGTTTCTCAGGGGGCTCAACGAGCAGTACTTC. It yields the protein CASSLFLRGLNEQYF.

The rearrangement links TRBV28 to TRBJ2-7, with D maybe TRBD2 (5 bases). V was cut by 6 bases and J by 7 bases, with 13 bases left in between. Germline V gene sequence: CDR1 MDHEN, CDR2 SYDVKM. The CDR3 sequence is 12 residues long. For the CDR3, the DNA is TGTGCCAGCAGCCGAGGGCCGGTGGAGCAGTACTTC. Amino acids: CASSRGPVEQYF.

This clone was seen a single time. V and J are TRBV28 and TRBJ2-7; possibly TRBD2 for D (5 bases). Germline V gives CDR1 MDHEN, CDR2 SYDVKM. V lost 3 bases and J 5 bases, leaving 11 bases between the germline ends. The CDR3 has 13 residues. The CDR3 nucleotides are TGTGCCAGCAGTTTTTCTTCCGGGGACGAGCAGTACTTC. Its translation: CASSFSSGDEQYF.

This clone appeared a few times. This chain uses TRBV18 with TRBJ2-3; 7 bases match TRBD1. This CDR3 is built from 16 residues. V shed 2 bases and J 2 bases; nucleotides not matched to a gene: 7. CDR1 is KGHSH, CDR2 LQKENI, per germline. The CDR3 sequence is CASSPSTGWNTDTQYF. CDR3 nucleotides: TGTGCCAGCTCACCATCGACAGGGTGGAACACAGATACGCAGTATTTT.

The chain uses TRBV18 and TRBJ1-2; 7 bases are shared with TRBD1. Germline assignment: CDR1 KGHSH and CDR2 LQKENI. CDR3 length: 13 residues. Trimming removed 6 bases from V and 3 bases from J; junction bases left unmatched: 4. CDR3 loop: CASSRRGDYGYTF. The CDR3 DNA sequence: TGTGCCAGCTCGCGCAGGGGGGACTATGGCTACACCTTC.

V gene TRBV2 combines with J gene TRBJ2-7, with D possibly matching TRBD2 (6 bases). Trimming removed 7 bases from V and 3 bases from J, with 13 bases in between. The CDR3 runs 13 residues. In germline, CDR1 is SNHLY, CDR2 FYNNEI. DNA for the CDR3: TGTGCCAGCACTGGCGGGAATGGCTACGAGCAGTACTTC. This sequence encodes CASTGGNGYEQYF.